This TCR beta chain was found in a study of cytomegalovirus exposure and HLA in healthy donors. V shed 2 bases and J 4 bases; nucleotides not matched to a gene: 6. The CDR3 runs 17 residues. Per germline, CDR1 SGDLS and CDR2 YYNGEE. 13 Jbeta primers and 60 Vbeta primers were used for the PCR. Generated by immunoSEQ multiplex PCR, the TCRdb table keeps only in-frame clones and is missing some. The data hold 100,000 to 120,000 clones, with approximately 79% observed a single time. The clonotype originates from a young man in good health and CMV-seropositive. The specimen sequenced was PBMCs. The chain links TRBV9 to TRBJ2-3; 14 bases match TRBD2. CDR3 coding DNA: TGTGCCAGCAGCGTCGCCGGGACTAGCGGGGGTGCAGATACGCAGTATTTT. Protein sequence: CASSVAGTSGGADTQYF.